A single sample gave rise to the 21 T cell receptor beta chains below, sequenced in a study of blood T cell repertoires in COVID-19 (dated by TCRdb to 2018 to 2021). The library was produced with the immunoSEQ multiplex PCR assay. What TCRdb holds here is the immuneACCESS table cut down to in-frame rearrangements. Part of the clones is not present; checked against another copy, under half of the missing clones reflect an unresolved V gene, and the others are unexplained. In all, the sample holds 310,000 or so clones, and more than 75% of those were seen once. Around 1.4% of the sample is in the top ten clones. The sequenced sample consisted of peripheral blood. The source is a man between 65 and 80 years old with acute or convalescent COVID-19.

The gene calls are TRBV19 and TRBJ1-1, with D possibly matching TRBD1 (5 bases). Germline assignment: CDR1 LNHDA and CDR2 SQIVND (reference sequence). This CDR3 has 15 residues. V lost 3 bases, J lost 6 bases, and 17 bases lay in between. Here the CDR3 reads CASSIGGGLLPEAFF. In DNA form, the CDR3 reads TGTGCCAGTAGTATTGGGGGGGGACTTCTCCCTGAAGCTTTCTTT.

This chain uses TRBV5-1 with TRBJ1-6; D is possibly TRBD1 (5 bases). V lost 1 base and J lost 7, with 15 bases in between. The CDR3 has 16 residues. Per germline, CDR1 SGHRS and CDR2 YFSETQ. DNA of the CDR3: TGCGCCAGCAGCTTGTTTCGAGGGAGGGGAAATTCACCCCTCCACTTT. It yields the protein CASSLFRGRGNSPLHF.

The chain combines TRBV6-4 with TRBJ2-3, with D possibly TRBD2 on 6 matching bases. The V gene lost 5 bases and the J gene lost 3 bases, with 12 bases spanning the gap. Looked up from germline, CDR1 is MRHNA and CDR2 is SNTAGT. The CDR3 covers 14 residues. The CDR3 DNA reads as TGTGCCAGCAGTACCGGGACTCAAACAGATACGCAGTATTTT. Its protein product is CASSTGTQTDTQYF.

The chain uses TRBV7-2 and TRBJ2-7, with 11 positions matching TRBD2. With 5 bases clipped from V and 3 bases from J, the junction kept 3 bases outside the gene matches. The CDR3 is 14 residues long. CDR1 and CDR2 (germline): SGHTA, FQGNSA. CDR3 bases: TGTGCCAGCAGCCGCGGGACTAGCGGCTACGAGCAGTACTTC. Translation gives CASSRGTSGYEQYF. The variable domain in full, completed from reference TRBV7-2 and TRBJ2-7, reads GAGVSQSPSNKVTEKGKDVELRCDPISGHTALYWYRQSLGQGLEFLIYFQGNSAPDKSGLPSDRFSAERTGGSVSTLTIQRTQQEDSAVYLCASSRGTSGYEQYFGPGTRLTVT.

The chain carries TRBV28 and TRBJ2-7; TRBD2 matches at 13 bases. The CDR3 covers 16 residues. Germline lookup yields CDR1 MDHEN and CDR2 SYDVKM. Losses at the gene ends were 6 bases for V and 3 bases for J; bases not matched to a gene: 8. Here the CDR3 reads CASRNPGLAGSYEQYF. The CDR3 coding sequence is TGTGCCAGCAGGAACCCGGGACTAGCGGGAAGCTACGAGCAGTACTTC.

This chain uses TRBV5-1 with TRBJ2-1; 12 bases are a match to TRBD2. There are 17 residues in the CDR3. CDR1 and CDR2 (germline): SGHRS, YFSETQ. The V and J ends lost 0 bases and 2 bases, in that order; junction bases with no gene match: 3. The CDR3 coding sequence is TGCGCCAGCAGCTTGGAGTCTAGCGGGGGGGCCTACAATGAGCAGTTCTTC. As protein: CASSLESSGGAYNEQFF.

The chain uses TRBV15 and TRBJ1-2; weak D call: TRBD1 (6 bases). Between the trimmed V and J ends, which lost 5 bases and 2 bases, there was a span of 12 bases. This CDR3 contains 14 residues. The germline gives CDR1 LNHNV, CDR2 YYDKDF (reference sequence). The CDR3 loop reads CATSPSRGNYGYTF. Written as DNA, the CDR3 is TGTGCCACCAGCCCTAGTAGGGGGAACTATGGCTACACCTTC. Full variable domain (missing parts from reference TRBV15 and TRBJ1-2): DAMVIQNPRYQVTQFGKPVTLSCSQTLNHNVMYWYQQKSSQAPKLLFHYYDKDFNNEADTPDNFQSRRPNTSFCFLDIRSPGLGDTAMYLCATSPSRGNYGYTFGSGTRLTVV.

The genes are TRBV7-6 and TRBJ1-1; 8 bases fit TRBD1. V shed 3 bases and J 2 bases; nucleotides not matched to a gene: 5. The CDR3 loop spans 15 amino acids. In germline, CDR1 is SGHVS, CDR2 FNYEAQ. CDR3 in amino acids: CASSFTTGANTEAFF. CDR3 sequence (DNA): TGTGCCAGCAGCTTTACGACAGGGGCTAACACTGAAGCTTTCTTT. Drawing the rest from reference TRBV7-6 and TRBJ1-1, the complete variable domain is GAGVSQSPRYKVTKRGQDVALRCDPISGHVSLYWYRQALGQGPEFLTYFNYEAQQDKSGLPNDRFSAERPEGSISTLTIQRTEQRDSAMYRCASSFTTGANTEAFFGQGTRLTVV.

This clone was seen a handful of times. This rearrangement joins TRBV5-5 to TRBJ1-1; TRBD1 is a possible D gene (6 bases). Between the trimmed V and J ends, which lost 0 bases and 6 bases, there was a span of 9 bases. The V gene's germline CDR1 is SGHKS and CDR2 YYEKEE (reference sequence). The CDR3 length is 13 residues. The CDR3 reads CASSLVPGAEAFF. Here the CDR3 DNA reads TGTGCCAGCAGCTTGGTACCAGGGGCTGAAGCTTTCTTT.

V gene TRBV7-2 combines with J gene TRBJ2-2; 10 positions match TRBD1. Per germline, CDR1 SGHTA and CDR2 FQGNSA. The CDR3 is 16 residues long. V lost 5 bases, J lost 2 bases, and 5 bases stayed unmatched. The CDR3 spells CASSPGTGENTGELFF. CDR3 nucleotides: TGTGCCAGCAGCCCGGGGACAGGGGAAAACACCGGGGAGCTGTTTTTT. The whole variable domain, remainder taken from reference TRBV7-2 and TRBJ2-2, is GAGVSQSPSNKVTEKGKDVELRCDPISGHTALYWYRQSLGQGLEFLIYFQGNSAPDKSGLPSDRFSAERTGGSVSTLTIQRTQQEDSAVYLCASSPGTGENTGELFFGEGSRLTVL.

This clone was observed a handful of times. The chain combines TRBV7-9 with TRBJ2-7; no clear D gene. The V and J ends lost 2 bases and 2 bases respectively, with 10 bases between them. Looked up from germline, CDR1 is SEHNR and CDR2 is FQNEAQ (reference sequence). This CDR3 comprises 14 residues. For the CDR3, the DNA is TGTGCCAGCAGCTTAAGGAGCTTCGCCTACGAGCAGTACTTC. As protein: CASSLRSFAYEQYF.

This clone was counted at least ten times. The rearrangement uses TRBV6-4 and TRBJ2-2; D not resolved. The ends were cut back, 4 bases at V and 4 bases at J, with 10 bases in the middle. There are 14 residues in the CDR3. Germline assignment: CDR1 MRHNA and CDR2 SNTAGT. Here the CDR3 reads CASSAAPGTGELFF. Written as DNA, the CDR3 is TGTGCCAGCAGTGCGGCCCCGGGCACCGGGGAGCTGTTTTTT.

The rearrangement joins TRBV28 to TRBJ1-1; possible D gene TRBD1, 6 bases. CDR1 is MDHEN and CDR2 is SYDVKM in the germline V gene. This CDR3 is built from 13 residues. V gave up 6 bases and J gave up 8 bases, with 16 bases separating them. CDR3 sequence: CASRTGAGGEAFF. CDR3 nucleotide sequence: TGTGCCAGCAGGACAGGAGCAGGCGGGGAAGCTTTCTTT.

About this clone itself: One end of the junction is discordant with germline, which a read error may explain. The rearrangement links TRBV6-2 or TRBV6-3 to TRBJ1-6, with a weak D call TRBD1 (5 bases). The CDR3 has 15 amino acids. Germline CDR1 is MNHEY and CDR2 is SVGEGT. CDR3 protein: CASSSLGQGNAPLHF. The CDR3 DNA reads as TGTGCCAGCAGTTCCCTCGGGCAGGGTAATGCACCCCTCCACTTT.

There are a few counts of this clone. The V gene is TRBV9, the J gene TRBJ1-5; D might be TRBD1 (6 bases). V lost 3 bases to trimming and J lost 9 bases, with 16 bases between them. CDR3 length: 14 residues. Looked up from germline, CDR1 is SGDLS and CDR2 is YYNGEE. CDR3 amino acids: CASSARQAQGPQHF. In DNA form, the CDR3 reads TGTGCCAGCAGCGCCAGACAGGCGCAGGGGCCCCAGCATTTT.

The genes are TRBV27 and TRBJ1-4; the D gene is possibly TRBD1 (5 bases). CDR1 is MNHEY and CDR2 is SMNVEV in the germline V gene (reference sequence). V was clipped by 6 bases and J by 5 bases, with 19 bases between them. CDR3 length: 16 residues. This CDR3 is CASSLRQPLSNEKLFF. In nucleotides, the CDR3 is TGTGCCAGCAGCCTGCGACAGCCCCTCTCAAATGAAAAACTGTTTTTT.

V usage is TRBV5-4 and J usage is TRBJ1-3, with unresolved D. V lost 2 bases to trimming and J lost 4 bases, with 7 bases between them. Germline CDR1 reads SGHNT; CDR2 reads YYREEE (reference sequence). This CDR3 has 13 amino acids. As DNA, the CDR3 is TGTGCCAGCAGCTTAAGAGGGGGAAACACCATATATTTT. It yields the protein CASSLRGGNTIYF.

This chain connects TRBV19 to TRBJ1-5; perhaps TRBD1 as D (5 bases). The germline V gene encodes CDR1 LNHDA and CDR2 SQIVND (reference sequence). This CDR3 comprises 14 residues. Between the trimmed V and J ends, which lost 3 bases and 1 base, there was a span of 7 bases. This CDR3 reads CASSIRVSNQPQHF. The CDR3 nucleotides are TGTGCCAGTAGTATCAGGGTGAGCAATCAGCCCCAGCATTTT.

V gene TRBV4-3 combines with J gene TRBJ2-1, with D possibly being TRBD2 (6 bases). From germline, CDR1 is LGHNA and CDR2 YSLEER. The CDR3 has 17 amino acids. The V gene lost 1 base and the J gene lost 3 bases, with 16 bases spanning the gap. The CDR3, as DNA: TGCGCCAGCAGCCAAGGGGTAGCGGATATTAACTACAATGAGCAGTTCTTC. Translation: CASSQGVADINYNEQFF.

J is TRBJ2-5 and V is TRBV10-3, with 7 bases fitting TRBD1. The CDR3 is made up of 18 amino acids. In germline, CDR1 is ENHRY, CDR2 SYGVKD. V dropped 3 bases and J dropped 3; count of bases not matched to a gene: 16. The chain's CDR3 is CAISDLEGRGTEEETQYF. CDR3 DNA: TGTGCCATCAGTGACTTAGAGGGGAGAGGGACAGAGGAAGAGACCCAGTACTTC.

The V and J genes are TRBV21-1 and TRBJ2-6; the table calls TRBD2, which could not be checked here. TRBV21-1 is a pseudogene. This CDR3 spans 17 amino acids. The CDR3 DNA sequence: TGTGCCAGCATGTCAGGACGGGGAGACTCTGGGGCCAACGTCCTGACTTTC. Translating gives CASMSGRGDSGANVLTF.